Here is one TCR beta chain with its context. Clones were sequenced by immunoSEQ multiplex PCR, and TCRdb holds only the in-frame ones, with some missing. The profile covers more than 80,000 clones, with under 80% appearing a single time and roughly a fifth taken by the ten largest. The data originate from a study of blood T cell repertoires in COVID-19. Per germline, CDR1 SGHTA and CDR2 FQGNSA. This CDR3 region has 11 residues. The V and J ends lost 3 bases and 12 bases respectively, with 9 bases between them. The rearrangement links TRBV7-2 to TRBJ2-1, with D possibly matching TRBD1 (6 bases). This sequence was found in an elderly woman with active or convalescent COVID-19. The specimen was peripheral blood. DNA of the CDR3: TGTGCCAGCAGCTTCAGGGGATTGCAGTTCTTC. Translated, it gives CASSFRGLQFF.